These 5 T cell receptor beta chains were all obtained from the same sample, sequenced in a study of graft-versus-host responses after intestinal transplantation. Data came from immunoSEQ multiplex PCR; TCRdb stores just in-frame clones and leaves some out. The repertoire holds over 45,000 clones, with over 85% as singletons. The material was PBMCs, obtained 26 days after transplant. These receptors originate from a human patient who received an intestinal transplant, so some T cells may come from the graft donor.

The rearrangement joins TRBV4-1 to TRBJ2-1; D possibly corresponds to TRBD2 (5 bases). The V end lost 0 bases, the J end lost 0 bases, and 9 bases lay between the germline ends. CDR1 is MGHRA, CDR2 YSYEKL, per germline. This CDR3 comprises 16 residues. CDR3 in amino acids: CASSQDGGSSYNEQFF. In DNA form, the CDR3 reads TGCGCCAGCAGCCAAGATGGAGGTAGCTCCTACAATGAGCAGTTCTTC.

The V and J genes are TRBV25-1 and TRBJ1-2, with 7 bases matching TRBD1. The CDR3 length is 14 residues. CDR1 is MGHDK, CDR2 SYGVNS, per germline. With 4 bases clipped from V and 2 bases from J, the junction kept 4 bases outside the gene matches. Here the CDR3 DNA reads TGTGCCAGCAGTGCCCAGACAGGGAACTATGGCTACACCTTC. It codes for CASSAQTGNYGYTF.

J is TRBJ2-3 and V is TRBV2, with 15 bases matching TRBD2. The J segment lost 0 bases and the V segment lost 3 bases, leaving 13 bases of the junction unmatched. This CDR3 is 21 amino acids long. Germline values: CDR1 SNHLY, CDR2 FYNNEI. The CDR3 DNA follows: TGTGCCAGCAGTGACCCGCCGGGACTAGCGGGGGGTGCGGCGAGCACAGATACGCAGTATTTT. This encodes CASSDPPGLAGGAASTDTQYF.

V gene TRBV5-4 combines with J gene TRBJ2-2; the D gene is possibly TRBD1 (5 bases). The CDR3 extends over 15 amino acids. Trimming left V 0 bases short and J 0 bases short, with 6 bases between. Germline CDR1 SGHNT, CDR2 YYREEE (reference sequence). The CDR3 loop reads CASSLDRTNTGELFF. The DNA of the CDR3 is TGTGCCAGCAGCTTGGACAGGACGAACACCGGGGAGCTGTTTTTT.

This clone was detected once. J is TRBJ2-7 and V is TRBV7-3; tentative D call: TRBD1 (6 bases). From germline, CDR1 is SGHTA and CDR2 FQGTGA. V was trimmed by 5 bases and J by 4 bases, leaving 12 bases between them. The CDR3 has 13 amino acids. CDR3 DNA: TGTGCCAGCAGCGAGGGACACGGTTACGAGCAGTACTTC. This encodes CASSEGHGYEQYF.